This TCR beta chain was documented in a study of T cell changes during pregnancy in multiple sclerosis. Clones were sequenced by immunoSEQ multiplex PCR, and TCRdb holds only the in-frame ones, with some missing. Among about 57,000 clones, over 75% were seen once, and the ten largest hold around 2.1%. This specimen consisted of peripheral blood, obtained in the first trimester of pregnancy. This clonotype was sampled from a female donor in good health, enrolled as a control in a pregnancy study.

This chain's CDR3 is CASSIRLAGGTTDTQYF. CDR3 bases: TGCGCCAGCAGCATCCGACTAGCGGGGGGGACCACAGATACGCAGTATTTT. The rearrangement links TRBV5-1 to TRBJ2-3, with 14 bases identical to TRBD2. The V gene end was trimmed by 4 bases and the J gene end by 2 bases; junction bases not matched to a gene: 6. This CDR3 region has 17 residues. Germline values: CDR1 SGHRS, CDR2 YFSETQ.